The rows below give T cell receptor beta chains drawn from one sample of a study of blood T cell repertoires in COVID-19. The protocol was immunoSEQ multiplex PCR, while the TCRdb copy is restricted to in-frame clones and leaves out a portion. The repertoire holds about 200,000 clones, around 80% seen once, with roughly 6% in the top ten. Material for sequencing was peripheral blood. The source of these receptors is a woman aged 70-85 years with acute or convalescent COVID-19. Both conserved end residues are part of each CDR3. D genes are given only for firm matches. Some rows mark clone size as missing; the rest say once, few, many or name a class of expanded clone.

DNA: TGTGCCACCAGTGATGCAACGGGAGCCTTCATCGGGAACTATGGCTACACCTTC
CDR3: CATSDATGAFIGNYGYTF
J: TRBJ1-2
size: .
D: .
V: TRBV24-1
length: 18

DNA: TGTGCCAGCAGCCCCGGGATTGGTAGCGGGAGGCAAACCTTATACGAGCAGTACTTC
CDR3: CASSPGIGSGRQTLYEQYF
J: TRBJ2-7
size: .
D: TRBD2
V: TRBV11-2
length: 19

DNA: TGCGCCAGCAGCCAAGATCAGGGAAGTACTGAAGCTTTCTTT
CDR3: CASSQDQGSTEAFF
J: TRBJ1-1
size: few
D: .
V: TRBV4-1
length: 14

DNA: TGTGCCAGCAGCCCTACTAGGGGGAATGAGCAGTTCTTC
CDR3: CASSPTRGNEQFF
J: TRBJ2-1
size: .
D: .
V: TRBV14
length: 13

DNA: TGTGCCAGTAGTATTGTCAGCGGCGACATGAACACTGAAGCTTTCTTT
CDR3: CASSIVSGDMNTEAFF
J: TRBJ1-1
size: .
D: .
V: TRBV19
length: 16

DNA: TGTGCCAGTAGTATAGACCTTTACACTGAAGCTTTCTTT
CDR3: CASSIDLYTEAFF
J: TRBJ1-1
size: .
D: .
V: TRBV19
length: 13

DNA: TGTGCCAGCAGTCAGACGGGACAGGGCTACAATGAGCAGTTCTTC
CDR3: CASSQTGQGYNEQFF
J: TRBJ2-1
size: .
D: TRBD1
V: TRBV6-5
length: 15

DNA: TGTGCCATCAGTGACCCCACTAGCGGTGTTAACAATGAGCAGTTCTTC
CDR3: CAISDPTSGVNNEQFF
J: TRBJ2-1
size: few
D: TRBD2
V: TRBV10-3
length: 16

DNA: TGCAGCGTTGTGGGGCTCGGGGAGACCCAGTACTTC
CDR3: CSVVGLGETQYF
J: TRBJ2-5
size: .
D: .
V: TRBV29-1
length: 12

DNA: TGTGCCAGCAGTCGCTTGGGACTAGCGGGCTACACCGGGGAGCTGTTTTTT
CDR3: CASSRLGLAGYTGELFF
J: TRBJ2-2
size: .
D: TRBD2
V: TRBV27
length: 17

DNA: TGTGCCACAACCCCCGGGCTAGCGGGCGGGAATGAGCAGTTCTTC
CDR3: CATTPGLAGGNEQFF
J: TRBJ2-1
size: .
D: TRBD2
V: TRBV6-6
length: 15

DNA: TGTGCCAGCACCGGACAGCTGCGCGACTCTGGGGCCAACGTCCTGACTTTC
CDR3: CASTGQLRDSGANVLTF
J: TRBJ2-6
size: few
D: .
V: TRBV2
length: 17

DNA: TGTGCCAGCAGCTTGGGGCATAATGAAAAACTGTTTTTT
CDR3: CASSLGHNEKLFF
J: TRBJ1-4
size: once
D: .
V: TRBV7-3
length: 13

DNA: TGTGCCAGCAGTGAGCAGGGGGGTCATGAGCAGTTCTTC
CDR3: CASSEQGGHEQFF
J: TRBJ2-1
size: .
D: .
V: TRBV6-4
length: 13

DNA: TGTGCCAGCAGCGTAGCTCCGGGACAGGGGTACGAGCAGTACTTC
CDR3: CASSVAPGQGYEQYF
J: TRBJ2-7
size: .
D: TRBD1
V: TRBV9
length: 15

DNA: TGCGCCAGCAGCTTGGGGGGGACAGGGAACACTGAAGCTTTCTTT
CDR3: CASSLGGTGNTEAFF
J: TRBJ1-1
size: few
D: TRBD1
V: TRBV5-1
length: 15

DNA: TGTGCCAGCAGCCAAGATCAAGGTCTCAGGCCGAACACTGAAGCTTTCTTT
CDR3: CASSQDQGLRPNTEAFF
J: TRBJ1-1
size: once
D: .
V: TRBV3-1/TRBV3-2
length: 17

DNA: TGCGCCAGCAGCCAAGGGCCGGGACAGGGGCGTAATGAGCAGTTCTTC
CDR3: CASSQGPGQGRNEQFF
J: TRBJ2-1
size: .
D: TRBD1
V: TRBV4-1
length: 16

DNA: TGTGCCAGCAGTTTGGGGCCGCGGCCCCAGCATTTT
CDR3: CASSLGPRPQHF
J: TRBJ1-5
size: few
D: .
V: TRBV12-3/TRBV12-4
length: 12

DNA: TGTGCCACCGCAACTAGCGTGAGCACCGGGGAGCTGTTTTTT
CDR3: CATATSVSTGELFF
J: TRBJ2-2
size: .
D: TRBD2
V: TRBV2
length: 14

DNA: TGTGCCAGCAGCCGCACCCTAGAGACGGAGCTGTTTTTT
CDR3: CASSRTLETELFF
J: TRBJ2-2
size: .
D: .
V: TRBV7-8
length: 13

DNA: TGTGCCAGCAGCTCAGGACTAGCCGCAGATACGCAGTATTTT
CDR3: CASSSGLAADTQYF
J: TRBJ2-3
size: .
D: TRBD2
V: TRBV7-2
length: 14

DNA: TGTGCCAGCAGTTTATCCGTGGGAGGGCCTTACGAGCAGTACTTC
CDR3: CASSLSVGGPYEQYF
J: TRBJ2-7
size: .
D: TRBD2
V: TRBV27
length: 15

DNA: TGTGCCAGCAGCGTAGCTCCCGGGGGTAATTCACCCCTCCACTTT
CDR3: CASSVAPGGNSPLHF
J: TRBJ1-6
size: .
D: .
V: TRBV9
length: 15

DNA: TGTGCCAGCAGCTTAGTAAGCTTGAAGACCCAGTACTTC
CDR3: CASSLVSLKTQYF
J: TRBJ2-5
size: .
D: .
V: TRBV7-9
length: 13

DNA: TGTGCCAGCAGTGGCGGGGGAAGGTATTATGGCTACACCTTC
CDR3: CASSGGGRYYGYTF
J: TRBJ1-2
size: .
D: .
V: TRBV25-1
length: 14

DNA: TGCAGCGGAAACAGGGGGCCGAACACTGAAGCTTTCTTT
CDR3: CSGNRGPNTEAFF
J: TRBJ1-1
size: few
D: TRBD1
V: TRBV29-1
length: 13

DNA: TGTGCCAGCAGCTTGCACTTCGAATACAATGAGCAGTTCTTC
CDR3: CASSLHFEYNEQFF
J: TRBJ2-1
size: .
D: .
V: TRBV11-2
length: 14

DNA: TGTGCCTGGAGCGGACAGGGGGGTGAAGCTTTCTTT
CDR3: CAWSGQGGEAFF
J: TRBJ1-1
size: few
D: TRBD1
V: TRBV30
length: 12

DNA: TGTGCCAGCTCTCGGACAGATCAGCCCCAGCATTTT
CDR3: CASSRTDQPQHF
J: TRBJ1-5
size: .
D: .
V: TRBV19
length: 12

DNA: TGTGCCAGCAGCGTAGTCGGTCTCACAGATACGCAGTATTTT
CDR3: CASSVVGLTDTQYF
J: TRBJ2-3
size: .
D: .
V: TRBV9
length: 14

DNA: TGTGCCAGCACCCTAACCGGCACCGGGGAGCTGTTTTTT
CDR3: CASTLTGTGELFF
J: TRBJ2-2
size: .
D: .
V: TRBV5-4
length: 13

DNA: TGTGCCAGCAGTTTAGTGGGGGCGGGGGATTCACCCCTCCACTTT
CDR3: CASSLVGAGDSPLHF
J: TRBJ1-6
size: .
D: .
V: TRBV27
length: 15

DNA: TGTGCCAGCAGTGATGTTGCGGGAGGCCCCGCCTACGAGCAGTACTTC
CDR3: CASSDVAGGPAYEQYF
J: TRBJ2-7
size: .
D: TRBD2
V: TRBV6-1
length: 16

DNA: TGCGCCAGCAGCTTGGCGGGGGGCATGCGGCATGAAAAACTGTTTTTT
CDR3: CASSLAGGMRHEKLFF
J: TRBJ1-4
size: few
D: .
V: TRBV5-1
length: 16